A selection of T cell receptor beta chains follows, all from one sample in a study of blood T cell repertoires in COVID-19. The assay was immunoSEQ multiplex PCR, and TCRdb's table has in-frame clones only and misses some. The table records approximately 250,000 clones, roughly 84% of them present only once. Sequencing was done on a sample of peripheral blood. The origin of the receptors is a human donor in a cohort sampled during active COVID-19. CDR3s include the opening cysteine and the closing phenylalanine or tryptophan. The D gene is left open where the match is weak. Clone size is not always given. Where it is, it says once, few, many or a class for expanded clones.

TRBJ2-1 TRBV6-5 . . CASSPTSSGFSEQFF TGTGCCAGTAGTCCGACTAGTTCAGGGTTCAGTGAGCAGTTCTTC
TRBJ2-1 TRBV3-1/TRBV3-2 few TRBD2 CASSPSGSSYNEQFF TGTGCCAGCAGCCCTAGCGGGAGCTCCTACAATGAGCAGTTCTTC
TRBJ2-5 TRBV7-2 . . CASSLTIGRGQETQYF TGTGCCAGCAGCTTAACTATAGGACGGGGACAAGAGACCCAGTACTTC
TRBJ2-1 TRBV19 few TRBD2 CASRSGRVTNEQFF TGTGCCAGTAGGAGCGGGAGAGTTACGAATGAGCAGTTCTTC
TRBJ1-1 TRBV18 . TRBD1 CASSPGTGVTTEAFF TGTGCCAGCTCACCTGGGACAGGGGTAACCACTGAAGCTTTCTTT
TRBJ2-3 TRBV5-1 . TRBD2 CASSLRGGGASYTQYF TGCGCCAGCAGCTTGAGAGGCGGGGGGGCCTCATATACGCAGTATTTT
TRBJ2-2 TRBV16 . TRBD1 CASSQGTGNTGELFF TGTGCCAGCAGCCAAGGGACAGGGAACACCGGGGAGCTGTTTTTT
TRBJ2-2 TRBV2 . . CASRPTGIAGELFF TGTGCCAGCAGACCCACGGGAATAGCCGGGGAGCTGTTTTTT
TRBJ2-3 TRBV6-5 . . CASRRSLGTDTQYF TGTGCCAGCAGGAGGTCATTAGGCACAGATACGCAGTATTTT
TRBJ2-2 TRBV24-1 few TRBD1 CATGGQGNTGELFF TGTGCCACCGGGGGACAGGGAAACACCGGGGAGCTGTTTTTT
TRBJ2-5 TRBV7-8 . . CASSLGGGGQGPIQETQYF TGTGCCAGCAGCTTAGGTGGAGGAGGGCAGGGCCCGATCCAAGAGACCCAGTACTTC
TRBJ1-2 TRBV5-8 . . CASRRTAIYGYTF TGTGCCAGCAGGAGGACAGCCATTTATGGCTACACCTTC
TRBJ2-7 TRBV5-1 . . CASRLSIVGEQYF TGCGCCAGCCGACTGTCGATAGTGGGTGAGCAGTACTTC
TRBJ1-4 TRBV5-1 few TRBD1 CASSLTGTDEKLFF TGCGCCAGCAGCTTGACCGGGACAGATGAAAAACTGTTTTTT
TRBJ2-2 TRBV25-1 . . CASSNTNTGELFF TGTGCCAGCAGTAACACCAACACCGGGGAGCTGTTTTTT
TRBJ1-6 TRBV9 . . CASSPFGSRNSPLHF TGTGCCAGCAGCCCCTTTGGGAGTCGTAATTCACCCCTCCACTTT
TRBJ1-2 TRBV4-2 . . CASRNRGGERDGYTF TGTGCCAGCCGGAATCGCGGGGGGGAACGTGATGGCTACACCTTC
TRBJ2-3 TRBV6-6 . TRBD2 CASSLRGGTTDTQYF TGTGCCAGCAGCCTTCGGGGGGGAACCACAGATACGCAGTATTTT
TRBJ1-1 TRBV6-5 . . CASSFIGNTEAFF TGTGCCAGCAGTTTCATCGGGAACACTGAAGCTTTCTTT
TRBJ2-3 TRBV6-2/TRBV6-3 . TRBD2 CASSTWTSGRGWDF TGTGCCAGCAGTACCTGGACTAGCGGGAGGGGCTGGGATTTT
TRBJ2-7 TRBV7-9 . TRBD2 CASSFNSGTSGNSYEQYF TGTGCCAGCAGCTTTAATTCCGGGACTAGCGGAAACTCCTACGAGCAGTACTTC
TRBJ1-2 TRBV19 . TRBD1 CASSLGQGEVGYTF TGTGCCAGTAGTCTGGGACAGGGAGAAGTGGGCTACACCTTC